Listed here are 10 T cell receptor beta chains from one sample, sequenced in a study of T cell changes during pregnancy in multiple sclerosis. TCRdb keeps only in-frame clones here, not all; method: immunoSEQ multiplex PCR. The sample records 90,000 or so clones, over 85% being singletons. The sequenced sample was peripheral blood, obtained after pregnancy. These receptor sequences come from a female donor in good health, enrolled as a control in a pregnancy study.

In the case of this clone: Its ends do not fully match the called genes, so a read error is possible. The J gene is TRBJ2-5, the V gene TRBV7-7; 13 bases agree with TRBD2. CDR1 and CDR2 (germline): SSHAT, FNYEAQ (reference sequence). CDR3 length equals 14 residues. This chain's CDR3 is CASSIGLAGVTQYF. CDR3 sequence (DNA): TGTGCTAGCAGCATCGGACTAGCGGGAGTCACCCAGTACTTC.

This rearrangement joins TRBV11-3 to TRBJ2-5; TRBD2 matches 13 bases. Germline CDR1 SGHNT, CDR2 YENEEA. The J segment lost 5 bases and the V segment lost 3 bases, leaving 9 bases of the junction unmatched. The CDR3 contains 17 residues. The DNA of the CDR3 is TGTGCCAGCAGCTTCAATCCCGGACTAGCGGGAGTTGAGACCCAGTACTTC. The encoded protein is CASSFNPGLAGVETQYF. Complete variable domain (other parts from reference TRBV11-3 and TRBJ2-5): EAGVVQSPRYKIIEKKQPVAFWCNPISGHNTLYWYLQNLGQGPELLIRYENEEAVDDSQLPKDRFSAERLKGVDSTLKIQPAELGDSAVYLCASSFNPGLAGVETQYFGPGTRLLVL.

The table lists this clone with a count of one. The genes are TRBV27 and TRBJ1-4; possibly TRBD1 for D (6 bases). V lost 1 base and J 3 bases, leaving 24 bases between the germline ends. Germline CDR1 reads MNHEY; CDR2 reads SMNVEV (reference sequence). This CDR3 region has 20 residues. In DNA, the CDR3 is TGTGCCAGCAGTTTATACGCCCACAATTTAGTACAGGGTCCTAATGAAAAACTGTTTTTT. It codes for CASSLYAHNLVQGPNEKLFF.

The J gene is TRBJ2-7, the V gene TRBV30, with unresolved D. V shed 2 bases and J shed 3 bases, with 11 bases lying between them. The CDR3 extends over 13 amino acids. CDR1 and CDR2 from the germline V gene are GTSNPN and SVGIG (reference sequence). DNA for the CDR3: TGTGCCTGGAGTCTTGGCGGTAGCTACGAGCAGTACTTC. Amino acid sequence: CAWSLGGSYEQYF.

CDR3 bases: TGTGCCGCAGCGGCCATGTATGGAGATACGCAGTATTTT. This gives the protein CAAAAMYGDTQYF. V is TRBV6-5 and J is TRBJ2-3; the D gene is possibly TRBD2 (5 bases). V lost 11 bases to trimming and J lost 5 bases, with 17 bases between them. Germline CDR1 reads MNHEY; CDR2 reads SVGAGI. The CDR3 extends over 13 amino acids.

This chain links TRBV28 with TRBJ2-1, with 11 bases identical to TRBD2. CDR3 length: 15 residues. V lost 7 bases and J lost 5; bases outside the gene matches: 7. Germline CDR1 and CDR2: MDHEN and SYDVKM. CDR3 sequence reads: CASKIAGGLDNEQFF. CDR3 in DNA: TGTGCCAGCAAAATAGCGGGAGGGTTGGACAATGAGCAGTTCTTC.

The rearrangement uses TRBV6-1 and TRBJ2-1; 8 bases fit TRBD2. With 7 bases clipped from V and 6 bases from J, the junction kept 8 bases outside the gene matches. This CDR3 has 14 residues. CDR1 is MNHNS, CDR2 SASEGT, per germline. CDR3 nucleotide sequence: TGTGCCAGCATAAAGCGGGAGCGGCTCAATGAGCAGTTCTTC. This codes for CASIKRERLNEQFF.

This chain uses TRBV6-5 with TRBJ1-2, with TRBD1 matching 8 bases. J gave up 4 bases and V 0 bases, and 7 bases lay outside the gene matches. The CDR3 is made up of 16 amino acids. Germline V lookup: CDR1 MNHEY, CDR2 SVGAGI. CDR3 DNA: TGTGCCAGCAGTTACTCGGCGACAGGGGCGGGCTATGGCTACACCTTC. Translated: CASSYSATGAGYGYTF.

V gene TRBV30 combines with J gene TRBJ2-7, with 12 bases identical to TRBD1. CDR3 length: 17 residues. Germline CDR1 is GTSNPN and CDR2 is SVGIG (reference sequence). With 3 bases clipped from V and 3 bases from J, the junction kept 12 bases outside the gene matches. The CDR3 loop reads CAWSRGTGGRWGYEQYF. The CDR3 bases are TGTGCCTGGAGCCGGGGGACAGGGGGCAGATGGGGCTACGAGCAGTACTTC.

The chain uses TRBV28 and TRBJ2-3, with 8 bases lining up with TRBD2. V gave up 2 bases and J gave up 1 base; unmatched junction bases: 5. CDR3 length equals 16 residues. Germline V gene lookup returns CDR1 MDHEN and CDR2 SYDVKM. This CDR3 is CASSLTGRAGTDTQYF. The DNA for the CDR3 is TGTGCCAGCAGTTTAACCGGGAGGGCCGGCACAGATACGCAGTATTTT.